By sample share, the clone carrying this TCR beta chain is medium-sized (0.01 to 0.1%). As yet, its antigen is unknown. These data originate in a study of spatial heterogeneity in lung cancer. Study as a whole: Sequencing consistently turned up more beta-chain sequences than alpha-chain sequences. More than 8.5 raw reads, on average, carried each unique TCR and UMI combination. Points from the study as a whole: Higher tumor mutation counts went along with higher counts of expanded intratumoral alpha and beta TCRs.

Each molecule of TCR cDNA was tagged with one unique molecular identifier. TCRdb re-called the 5' RACE reads through MiXCR, storing one row per CDR3 protein. The sample includes more than 9,000 distinct CDR3 sequences, 6.5% to 9% of them seen just once. With 7 bases removed from V and 2 bases from J, the gap between germline ends came to 11 bases. CDR3 length: 12 amino acids. Germline V gene sequence: CDR1 SQVTM, CDR2 ANQGSEA. Stated time point: sample taken at primary tumor resection. Frozen PBMC, nontumor lung or tumor provided whole RNA, which was sequenced unsorted. The source was lung tumor tissue, collected at surgery. This chain links TRBV29-1 with TRBJ2-5; D assignment may be TRBD1 or TRBD2 (5 bases each). This receptor was obtained from a male donor with early-stage non-small cell lung cancer. CDR3 bases: TGCAGCGCCGGGACCGCACAAGAGACCCAGTACTTC. Translating it yields CSAGTAQETQYF.